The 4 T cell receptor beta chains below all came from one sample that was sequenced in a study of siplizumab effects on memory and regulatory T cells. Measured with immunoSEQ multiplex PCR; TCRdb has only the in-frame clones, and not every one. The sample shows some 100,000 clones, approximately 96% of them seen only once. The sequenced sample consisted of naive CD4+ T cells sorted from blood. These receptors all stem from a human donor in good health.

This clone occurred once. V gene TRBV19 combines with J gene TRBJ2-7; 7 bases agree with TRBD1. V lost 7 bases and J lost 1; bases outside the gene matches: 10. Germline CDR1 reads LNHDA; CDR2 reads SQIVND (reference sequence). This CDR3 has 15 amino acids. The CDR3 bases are TGTGCCAGTAAATTGACCGGGACAGCTTCCTACGAGCAGTACTTC. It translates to CASKLTGTASYEQYF.

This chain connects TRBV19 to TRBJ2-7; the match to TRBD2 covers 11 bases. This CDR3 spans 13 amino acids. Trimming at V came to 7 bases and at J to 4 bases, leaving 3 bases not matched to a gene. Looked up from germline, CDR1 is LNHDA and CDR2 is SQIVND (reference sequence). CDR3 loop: CASKTSGEYEQYF. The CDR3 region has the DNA TGTGCCAGTAAGACTAGCGGGGAATACGAGCAGTACTTC.

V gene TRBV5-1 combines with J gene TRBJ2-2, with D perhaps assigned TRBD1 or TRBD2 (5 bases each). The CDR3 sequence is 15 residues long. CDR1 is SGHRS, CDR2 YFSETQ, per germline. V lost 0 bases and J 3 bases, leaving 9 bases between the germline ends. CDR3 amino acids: CASSLVQGDTGELFF. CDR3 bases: TGCGCCAGCAGCTTGGTCCAGGGAGACACCGGGGAGCTGTTTTTT.

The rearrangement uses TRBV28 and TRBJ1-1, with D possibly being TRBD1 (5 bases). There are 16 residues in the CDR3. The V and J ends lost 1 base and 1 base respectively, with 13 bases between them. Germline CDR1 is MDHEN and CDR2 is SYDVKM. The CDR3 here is CASSLSRGGANTEAFF. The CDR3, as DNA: TGTGCCAGCAGTTTATCGAGGGGAGGGGCGAACACTGAAGCTTTCTTT.